This T cell receptor (beta chain) was recorded in a study of cytomegalovirus exposure and HLA in healthy donors. Turning to this clone: Its matching antigen is unknown.

The CDR3 runs 12 residues. V gave up 10 bases and J gave up 1 base, with 11 bases separating them. Germline CDR1 and CDR2: MDHEN and SYDVKM. Findings of the study overall: The study designated fewer than 200 TCR beta chains cytomegalovirus-associated. An ancestry cluster, one associated with Asian ancestry, reportedly showed fewer N-insertions than the roughly 700-donor mean in a later analysis.

13 Jbeta primers and 60 Vbeta primers were used for the PCR. Assay: immunoSEQ multiplex PCR; the TCRdb copy retains only in-frame clones and omits some. The sample consists of around 140,000 clones, roughly three fifths of them appearing once. This receptor was taken from a middle-aged woman in good health and CMV-seronegative. The source material was PBMCs. This sequence joins TRBV28 and TRBJ2-7; a weak D match, TRBD2 (7 bases). The CDR3 loop is CATRGASYEQYF. The DNA for the CDR3 is TGTGCCACCCGGGGGGCGTCCTACGAGCAGTACTTC. Supplemented by reference TRBV28 and TRBJ2-7, the full variable domain reads DVKVTQSSRYLVKRTGEKVFLECVQDMDHENMFWYRQDPGLGLRLIYFSYDVKMKEKGDIPEGYSVSREKKERFSLILESASTNQTSMYLCATRGASYEQYFGPGTRLTVT.